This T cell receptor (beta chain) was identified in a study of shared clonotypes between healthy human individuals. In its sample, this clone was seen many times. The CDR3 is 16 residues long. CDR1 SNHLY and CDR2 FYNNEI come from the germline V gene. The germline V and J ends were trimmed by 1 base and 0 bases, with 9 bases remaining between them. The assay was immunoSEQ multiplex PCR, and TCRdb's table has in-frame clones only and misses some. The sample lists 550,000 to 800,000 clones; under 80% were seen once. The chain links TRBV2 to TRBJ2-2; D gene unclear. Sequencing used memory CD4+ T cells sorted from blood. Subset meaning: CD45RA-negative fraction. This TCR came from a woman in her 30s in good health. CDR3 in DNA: TGTGCCAGCAGTGAAGGAGCAGGCCCGAACACCGGGGAGCTGTTTTTT. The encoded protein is CASSEGAGPNTGELFF. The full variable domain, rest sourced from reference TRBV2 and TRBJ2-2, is EPEVTQTPSHQVTQMGQEVILRCVPISNHLYFYWYRQILGQKVEFLVSFYNNEISEKSEIFDDQFSVERPDGSNFTLKIRSTKLEDSAMYFCASSEGAGPNTGELFFGEGSRLTVL.